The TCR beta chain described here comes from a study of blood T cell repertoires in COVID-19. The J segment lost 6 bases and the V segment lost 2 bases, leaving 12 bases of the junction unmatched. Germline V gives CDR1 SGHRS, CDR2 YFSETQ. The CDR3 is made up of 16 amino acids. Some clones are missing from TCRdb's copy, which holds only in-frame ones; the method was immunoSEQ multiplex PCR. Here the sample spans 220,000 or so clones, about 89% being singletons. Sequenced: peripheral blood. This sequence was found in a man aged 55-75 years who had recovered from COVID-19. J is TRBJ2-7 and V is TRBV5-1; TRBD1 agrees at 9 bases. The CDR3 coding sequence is TGCGCCAGCAGCTTCGGGAAGGACAGGGGATCCCTCGAGCAGTACTTC. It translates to CASSFGKDRGSLEQYF.